Described below is a single TCR beta chain sequence and its context. Its binding antigen is unknown. Base quality data are lacking; no much larger clone is found one base away. The donors were included in the validation cohort of approximately 130 subjects, a group kept apart from the approximately 700-subject first cohort. Receptor amplification or capture employed the immunoSEQ multiplex PCR assay. Per the authors' processing: A statistical classification framework was developed to diagnose cytomegalovirus status using the catalog of TCR beta chain sequences. The table was pulled from immuneACCESS by TCRdb, which kept in-frame rearrangements only. Such tables lose some clones; where checked, under half of the loss comes from unresolved V genes, and the rest has no known cause. That table is the source of V, J and clone size, and D and trimming were worked out from the DNA. Recorded for this sample are 140,000 or so clones; roughly 89% of them occurred a single time. The ten top clones hold roughly 9.2% of the sample.

The CDR1 and CDR2 encoded by the germline V gene (reference sequence) are LNHDA and SQIVND. From V the trimming removes 5 bases and from J it removes 4 bases, while the gene matches leave 13 bases of the junction unaccounted for. The CDR3 holds 17 amino acids from the cysteine to the phenylalanine. Just CDR3 DNA is preserved here, 51 bases in frame from base 1. The data were obtained in a study of cytomegalovirus exposure and HLA in healthy donors (dated by TCRdb to 2017 to 2019). Describing the broader study: According to a later analysis, the roughly 120 validation repertoires were produced on the same platform as the 666 repertoires of the first cohort. The study aimed to test whether signatures of past pathogen exposure could be identified by cataloging public T cell receptors. A separate validation cohort of some 130 different subjects was used in addition to the roughly 670-subject first cohort. To predict cytomegalovirus infection status, the study combined high-throughput TCR immunosequencing, statistical association of individual TCRs with disease status, and machine learning.

Broader findings and caveats from the paper: The classifier was reported to diagnose cytomegalovirus status with high specificity and sensitivity in both the original cohort and the validation cohort. The validation cohort had no HLA typing available for a later analysis, so co-occurrence within that cohort was assessed over all 120 or so repertoires. In vitro tests confirmed that three of the cytomegalovirus-associated TCR beta chains recognize cytomegalovirus antigens. The authors suggested that the approach could potentially be extended to other disease states and immunological phenotypes. Across donors, most TCR sequences were observed very rarely, whereas some public TCRs were present in many individuals. The study gave a list of some 150 TCR beta chains associated with cytomegalovirus. Of the cluster scores, 90% to 95% were above 0 in a later analysis, which found that TCRs clustered in the first cohort also tended to co-occur in the roughly 130 validation repertoires.

This TCR came from a young woman in good health and CMV-seropositive. The chain is encoded by TRBV19 joined to TRBJ1-2; TRBD1 agrees with 10 junctional bases. The sequenced sample was PBMCs. Here the CDR3 is given as CASSPSGQGHKVYGYTF. The bases read TGTGCCAGTAGTCCCTCGGGACAGGGGCATAAGGTCTATGGCTACACCTTC.